The 22 T cell receptor beta chains listed next were all sequenced from one sample in a study of blood T cell repertoires in COVID-19. This table comes from immunoSEQ multiplex PCR, and its TCRdb copy is limited to in-frame clones, with some not included. Found here are approximately 150,000 clones, more than 75% of them singletons; the top ten hold approximately 2.5%. The sample was peripheral blood. Receptors originate from a human donor with acute or convalescent COVID-19. The donor label of this sample is uncertain.

A single count supports this clone. The chain is built from TRBV7-3 and TRBJ2-1; maybe TRBD2 (6 bases). Germline CDR1 and CDR2: SGHTA and FQGTGA. The CDR3 is 13 amino acids. V shed 6 bases and J shed 9 bases, with 15 bases lying between them. The CDR3 loop is CASSIAVLSEQFF. The CDR3 DNA reads as TGTGCCAGCAGTATAGCGGTCTTGAGTGAGCAGTTCTTC.

V gene TRBV9 combines with J gene TRBJ1-1; the D gene is possibly TRBD1 (5 bases). The CDR3 spans 15 residues. Germline lookup yields CDR1 SGDLS and CDR2 YYNGEE. The germline V and J ends were trimmed by 2 bases and 4 bases, with 15 bases remaining between them. The CDR3, as DNA: TGTGCCAGCAGCGTTCTAGGGGACGGGGGCACTGAAGCTTTCTTT. Protein: CASSVLGDGGTEAFF.

The rearrangement joins TRBV30 to TRBJ2-1; D unclear. V was clipped by 8 bases and J by 4 bases, with 12 bases between them. This CDR3 is 12 amino acids long. Germline CDR1 is GTSNPN and CDR2 is SVGIG (reference sequence). The CDR3 DNA sequence: TGTGCCGGCGGAAACTCGTACAATGAGCAGTTCTTC. Amino acid sequence: CAGGNSYNEQFF.

The CDR3 here is CASRQGLSEAFF. The CDR3 DNA reads TGTGCCAGTAGACAGGGATTATCTGAAGCTTTCTTT. This chain joins TRBV19 and TRBJ1-1, with a possible D match to TRBD1 (6 bases). The CDR3 has 12 residues. Germline lookup yields CDR1 LNHDA and CDR2 SQIVND (reference sequence). V lost 6 bases and J lost 6, with 11 bases in between.

The chain uses TRBV2 and TRBJ2-5; tentative D call: TRBD1 (6 bases). Trimming removed 4 bases from V and 1 base from J, with 7 bases in between. Germline V CDR1 and CDR2: SNHLY, FYNNEI. This CDR3 is 13 amino acids long. The CDR3 region has the DNA TGTGCCAGCAGTGGGACAGTCCAAGAGACCCAGTACTTC. This translates into CASSGTVQETQYF.

This clone was found a few times. The chain has TRBV3-1 (or the pseudogene TRBV3-2) and TRBJ1-2, with D hard to call. CDR1 LGHDT and CDR2 YNNKEL come from the germline V gene (reference sequence). The CDR3 contains 13 residues. V gave up 0 bases and J gave up 4 bases, with 6 bases separating them. The CDR3 bases are TGTGCCAGCAGCCAAGAAACAGCCTATGGCTACACCTTC. This sequence encodes CASSQETAYGYTF.

This CDR3 reads CATSRENSIMNTEAFF. Here the CDR3 DNA reads TGTGCCACCAGCAGAGAAAACAGCATAATGAACACTGAAGCTTTCTTT. The chain recombines TRBV15 with TRBJ1-1; D remains unclear. This CDR3 has 16 residues. Per germline, CDR1 LNHNV and CDR2 YYDKDF (reference sequence). Between the trimmed V and J ends, which lost 0 bases and 0 bases, there was a span of 11 bases.

The chain joins TRBV7-2 to TRBJ1-1; 8 bases are a match to TRBD1. V shed 4 bases, J shed 1 base, and the junction held 2 bases outside the gene matches. Germline CDR1 SGHTA, CDR2 FQGNSA. The CDR3 runs to 14 residues. CDR3 sequence reads: CASSWDRWNTEAFF. The CDR3 DNA follows: TGTGCCAGCAGCTGGGACAGGTGGAACACTGAAGCTTTCTTT.

The J gene is TRBJ2-5, the V gene TRBV5-1; D is possibly TRBD1 (6 bases). V lost 1 base and J 3 bases, leaving 13 bases between the germline ends. CDR1 and CDR2 from the germline V gene are SGHRS and YFSETQ. The CDR3 consists of 15 residues. CDR3 residues: CASSLRQGFEETQYF. In DNA, the CDR3 is TGCGCCAGCAGCTTGAGGCAGGGGTTTGAAGAGACCCAGTACTTC.

This clone has a single count. The chain has TRBV27 and TRBJ2-4, with 7 nucleotides matching TRBD2. This CDR3 is built from 13 residues. After removal of 3 bases from V and 7 bases from J, the junction contained 3 bases not matched to a gene. Germline lookup yields CDR1 MNHEY and CDR2 SMNVEV (reference sequence). This CDR3 is CASSFARGNIQYF. The CDR3 DNA follows: TGTGCCAGCAGTTTTGCGCGGGGGAACATTCAGTACTTC.

This chain uses TRBV6-5 with TRBJ2-7; 7 bases are a match to TRBD2. CDR3 length equals 15 residues. The V gene end was trimmed by 7 bases and the J gene end by 12 bases; junction bases not matched to a gene: 21. Germline lookup yields CDR1 MNHEY and CDR2 SVGAGI. The CDR3 region has the DNA TGTGCCAGCACAAAGACCGGGACTAACCCTTACTGGGGGTACGTC. Protein product: CASTKTGTNPYWGYV.

This clone was counted a single time. The V and J genes are TRBV9 and TRBJ2-1; possibly TRBD2 for D (6 bases). V was pared by 0 bases and J by 1 base, with 11 bases between. Germline V gene sequence: CDR1 SGDLS, CDR2 YYNGEE. The CDR3 is made up of 16 amino acids. The CDR3 DNA is TGTGCCAGCAGCGTAGGGGGGGTAATATCCTACAATGAGCAGTTCTTC. Its translation: CASSVGGVISYNEQFF.

The chain has TRBV19 and TRBJ1-4; D unresolved. The CDR3 consists of 15 residues. The V end was cut by 2 bases, the J end by 8 bases, with 15 bases between. Germline CDR1 is LNHDA and CDR2 is SQIVND (reference sequence). This CDR3 is CASSIISGFGEKLFF. CDR3 coding DNA: TGTGCCAGTAGTATAATCTCCGGTTTCGGGGAAAAACTGTTTTTT.

The count of this clone is one. The rearrangement joins TRBV11-3 to TRBJ2-2; weak D call: TRBD1 (5 bases). The V gene lost 5 bases and the J gene lost 0 bases, with 10 bases spanning the gap. Germline V gene lookup returns CDR1 SGHNT and CDR2 YENEEA. The CDR3 consists of 15 residues. CDR3 DNA sequence: TGTGCCAGCAGCCCCGACAGTGCGAACACCGGGGAGCTGTTTTTT. Translating it yields CASSPDSANTGELFF.

This clone was detected a few times. V gene TRBV2 combines with J gene TRBJ1-3; 8 bases map to TRBD1. Germline V gene lookup returns CDR1 SNHLY and CDR2 FYNNEI. With V trimmed by 6 bases and J by 0 bases, 4 bases remained unmatched. The CDR3 covers 15 residues. The CDR3: CASRWDRNSGNTIYF. The CDR3 region has the DNA TGTGCCAGCAGGTGGGACAGGAACTCTGGAAACACCATATATTTT.

The chain uses TRBV12-5 and TRBJ1-1, with D possibly being TRBD1 (5 bases). Trimming removed 9 bases at V and 2 bases at J, with 16 bases between. The CDR3 has 14 residues. The V gene's germline CDR1 is LGHNT and CDR2 FRNRAP. As DNA, the CDR3 is TGTGCTAGCCTCTGGGGCACCACAAACACTGAAGCTTTCTTT. Protein product: CASLWGTTNTEAFF.

The chain uses TRBV28 and TRBJ2-3, with D possibly TRBD1 on 5 matching bases. CDR1 MDHEN and CDR2 SYDVKM come from the germline V gene. The CDR3 runs 16 residues. Trimming took off 4 bases at V and 5 bases at J, with 19 bases between the two ends. CDR3 nucleotide sequence: TGTGCCAGCAGTTCTCCCGGTAAACTCCAGGGAGATACGCAGTATTTT. It yields the protein CASSSPGKLQGDTQYF. Combining the CDR3 with reference TRBV28 and TRBJ2-3 gives the whole variable domain DVKVTQSSRYLVKRTGEKVFLECVQDMDHENMFWYRQDPGLGLRLIYFSYDVKMKEKGDIPEGYSVSREKKERFSLILESASTNQTSMYLCASSSPGKLQGDTQYFGPGTRLTVL.

Turning to this clone: Other nucleotide sequences from this sample produce the same CDR3. The chain employs TRBV7-9 and TRBJ2-3, with D possibly being TRBD2 (6 bases). Trimming cost V 2 bases and J 5 bases, with 11 bases left between them. The CDR3 has 14 amino acids. Germline V gene lookup returns CDR1 SEHNR and CDR2 FQNEAQ (reference sequence). CDR3: CASSLTSPGDTQYF. The CDR3 DNA reads TGTGCCAGCAGCTTAACTAGCCCGGGAGATACGCAGTATTTT.

The chain combines TRBV9 with TRBJ2-1; the match to TRBD2 covers 9 bases. The CDR3 loop spans 17 amino acids. The V and J ends lost 0 bases and 6 bases, in that order; junction bases with no gene match: 10. Germline-derived CDR1 and CDR2 are SGDLS and YYNGEE. CDR3 DNA: TGTGCCAGCAGCGTAGCGTATGGGCGGGGGGGCGCCAATGAGCAGTTCTTC. The encoded protein is CASSVAYGRGGANEQFF. The full variable domain, in which reference TRBV9 and TRBJ2-1 provide the parts outside the CDR3, is DSGVTQTPKHLITATGQRVTLRCSPRSGDLSVYWYQQSLDQGLQFLIQYYNGEERAKGNILERFSAQQFPDLHSELNLSSLELGDSALYFCASSVAYGRGGANEQFFGPGTRLTVL.

The rearrangement joins TRBV4-3 to TRBJ1-5, with D hard to call. The V gene lost 0 bases and the J gene lost 5 bases, with 8 bases spanning the gap. The CDR3 contains 14 residues. Germline V gene data show CDR1 as LGHNA and CDR2 as YSLEER. For the CDR3, the DNA is TGCGCCAGCAGCCAAGATTCCGGGTATCAGCCCCAGCATTTT. Amino acids: CASSQDSGYQPQHF.

This clone was seen a single time. The CDR3 DNA is TGTGCCTGGAGTGTTCGCCGGGGCTCTGGAAACACCATATATTTT. This codes for CAWSVRRGSGNTIYF. V usage is TRBV30 and J usage is TRBJ1-3; D is undetermined. The CDR3 has 15 residues. The ends were cut back, 0 bases at V and 0 bases at J, with 9 bases in the middle. Germline CDR1 and CDR2: GTSNPN and SVGIG (reference sequence).

V usage is TRBV25-1 and J usage is TRBJ2-5, with no clear D. This CDR3 spans 16 amino acids. The V gene's germline CDR1 is MGHDK and CDR2 SYGVNS. The ends were cut back, 0 bases at V and 2 bases at J, with 13 bases in the middle. The CDR3 DNA follows: TGTGCCAGCAGTGAATATCCCAGCGTCCCTCAAGAGACCCAGTACTTC. Its protein is CASSEYPSVPQETQYF.